These 7 T cell receptor beta chains were sequenced from one sample in a study of CD8+ T cells in alopecia areata (dated by TCRdb to between 2017 and 2018). The receptor library was made with the immunoSEQ multiplex PCR assay. RNA was extracted from all samples and reverse transcribed into cDNA as template for TCR sequencing. Not all clones reach the TCRdb copy of this immuneACCESS table, which keeps in-frame sequences only. Checked studies attribute under half of the gap to unresolved V genes and leave the rest unexplained. The sample table contains 120,000 to 150,000 clones; only one count was recorded for over 80% of them. The ten top clones hold about 16% of the sample. In light of the paper, this sample's time point label describes: baseline before oral tofacitinib. The material was CD8+ T cells sorted from blood, obtained at week 0. These receptors were taken from a human donor with alopecia areata.

The chain joins TRBV30 to TRBJ1-6, with 7 bases matching TRBD1. The V and J ends lost 1 base and 11 bases, in that order; junction bases with no gene match: 11. CDR3 size: 15 residues. Germline loops: CDR1 GTSNPN, CDR2 SVGIG (reference sequence). CDR3 residues: CAWSEEGQAGPPLHF. As DNA, the CDR3 is TGTGCCTGGAGTGAGGAAGGACAGGCAGGCCCACCCCTCCACTTT.

The V and J genes are TRBV4-2 and TRBJ2-7, with D unresolved. This CDR3 is 13 amino acids long. Trimming removed 5 bases at V and 6 bases at J, with 14 bases between. CDR1 and CDR2 from the germline V gene are LGHNA and YNFKEQ. The CDR3 spells CASSSGREPEQYF. CDR3 sequence (DNA): TGTGCCAGCAGCTCAGGCCGTGAGCCCGAGCAGTACTTC.

The chain joins TRBV5-1 to TRBJ1-2; 8 positions agree with TRBD1. The CDR3 is 14 residues long. The V gene's germline CDR1 is SGHRS and CDR2 YFSETQ. After removal of 7 bases from V and 8 bases from J, the junction contained 13 bases not matched to a gene. CDR3 DNA sequence: TGCGCCAGCTCTTACAGGGGGAACCGGGACGGCTACACCTTC. As protein: CASSYRGNRDGYTF.

This chain joins TRBV11-2 and TRBJ2-7; the D is unclear. The CDR3 has 15 residues. V was shortened by 0 bases and J by 6 bases, with 15 bases between the two germline ends. Germline V lookup: CDR1 SGHAT, CDR2 FQNNGV. The CDR3 nucleotides read TGTGCCAGCAGCTTAGATGATCTGGGTTTTCTCGAGCAGTACTTC. Its translation: CASSLDDLGFLEQYF.

This chain uses TRBV30 with TRBJ2-7; no clear D gene. The CDR3 loop spans 12 amino acids. The V gene's germline CDR1 is GTSNPN and CDR2 SVGIG (reference sequence). Trimming took off 3 bases at V and 6 bases at J, with 12 bases between the two ends. The CDR3 loop reads CAWSSYEVEQYF. DNA for the CDR3: TGTGCCTGGAGCTCCTACGAGGTCGAGCAGTACTTC.

The rearrangement links TRBV9 to TRBJ2-2; D may be TRBD2 (5 bases). The CDR3 loop spans 18 amino acids. V gave up 4 bases and J gave up 6 bases, with 25 bases separating them. In germline, CDR1 is SGDLS, CDR2 YYNGEE. Here the CDR3 DNA reads TGTGCCAGCAGCAGCCAGCTTATGGCCCAAGCGGTCCCCGGGGAGCTGTTTTTT. Protein: CASSSQLMAQAVPGELFF.

This clone appeared a single time. Written as DNA, the CDR3 is TGTGCCAGCAGTTTTGGCAACACAGATACGCAGTATTTT. Residues: CASSFGNTDTQYF. V is TRBV27 and J is TRBJ2-3; D gene ambiguous. CDR3 length: 13 amino acids. Deletions cut 3 bases from V and 2 bases from J, with 6 bases between. The germline CDR1 and CDR2 sequences are MNHEY and SMNVEV (reference sequence).